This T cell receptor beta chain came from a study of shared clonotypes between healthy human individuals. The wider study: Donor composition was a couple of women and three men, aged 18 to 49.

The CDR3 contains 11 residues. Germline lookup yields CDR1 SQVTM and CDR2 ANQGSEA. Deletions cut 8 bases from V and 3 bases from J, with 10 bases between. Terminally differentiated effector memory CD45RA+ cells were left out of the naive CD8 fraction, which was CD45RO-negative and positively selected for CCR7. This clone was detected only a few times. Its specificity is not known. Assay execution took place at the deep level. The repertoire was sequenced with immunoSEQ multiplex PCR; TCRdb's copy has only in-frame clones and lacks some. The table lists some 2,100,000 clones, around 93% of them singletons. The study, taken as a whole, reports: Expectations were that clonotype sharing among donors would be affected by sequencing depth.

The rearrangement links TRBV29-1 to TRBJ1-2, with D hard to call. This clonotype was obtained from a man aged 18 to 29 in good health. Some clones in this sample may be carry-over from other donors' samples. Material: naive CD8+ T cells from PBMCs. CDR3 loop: CSHREDYGYTF. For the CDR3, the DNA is TGCAGCCACCGGGAGGACTATGGCTACACCTTC. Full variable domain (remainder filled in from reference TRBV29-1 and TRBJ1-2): SAVISQKPSRDICQRGTSLTIQCQVDSQVTMMFWYRQQPGQSLTLIATANQGSEATYESGFVIDKFPISRPNLTFSTLTVSNMSPEDSSIYLCSHREDYGYTFGSGTRLTVV.